This is a list of T cell receptor beta chains from one sample in a study of shared clonotypes between healthy human individuals. TCRdb's table, derived via immunoSEQ multiplex PCR, lists solely in-frame clones and lacks some. The sample holds millions of clones, just over 90% seen once. Sequences were obtained from naive CD4+ T cells sorted from blood. The origin of the receptors is a man aged 18 to 29 in good health. Each CDR3 is given with its conserved first and last residue. Fields, in order: V gene, J gene, D gene, clone size, CDR3 DNA, CDR3 protein. The D gene is left open where the match is weak. Clone size is shown for a subset of rows, as once, few, many or a class of expanded clone.

TRBV18	TRBJ1-1	TRBD1	.	TGTGCCAGCTCAGCGGGACAGGGGATTATGAACACTGAAGCTTTCTTT	CASSAGQGIMNTEAFF
TRBV5-5	TRBJ1-1	.	.	TGTGCCAGCAGCTTGGAGTTTACTGAAGCTTTCTTT	CASSLEFTEAFF
TRBV18	TRBJ1-5	TRBD1	.	TGTGCCAGCTCTGAACAGGGGGATGGGCTTGAGCCCCAGCATTTT	CASSEQGDGLEPQHF
TRBV9	TRBJ2-5	.	.	TGTGCCAGCAGCGCCGCGGTTTACCAAGAGACCCAGTACTTC	CASSAAVYQETQYF
TRBV5-6	TRBJ2-5	.	.	TGTGCCAGCAGCTTCGGGTCGAGGGAGACCCAGTACTTC	CASSFGSRETQYF
TRBV11-3	TRBJ2-7	.	.	TGTGCCAGCAGCTTAGATCGAGGAGAGCAGTACTTC	CASSLDRGEQYF
TRBV5-4	TRBJ2-1	TRBD2	once	TGTGCCAGCAGCTACACTAGCGGCCCCTACAATGAGCAGTTCTTC	CASSYTSGPYNEQFF
TRBV15	TRBJ2-1	.	once	TGTGCCACCAGCAGAAAGGGTTTACCCTCCTACAATGAGCAGTTCTTC	CATSRKGLPSYNEQFF
TRBV19	TRBJ2-6	.	.	TGTGCTAGCTCGGTGGCCTCTGGGGCCAACGTCCTGACTTTC	CASSVASGANVLTF
TRBV14	TRBJ2-1	.	.	TGTGCCAGCAACCATCGGCCCCGCCGCTACAATGAGCAGTTCTTC	CASNHRPRRYNEQFF
TRBV11-3	TRBJ2-1	TRBD2	.	TGTGCCAGCAGCTGGGGACTAGCGGGACCCTCCGTCGATGAGCAGTTCTTC	CASSWGLAGPSVDEQFF
TRBV28	TRBJ1-2	.	.	TGTGCCAGCAGTTTACGGTTGGTGAACTATGGCTACACCTTC	CASSLRLVNYGYTF
TRBV4-2	TRBJ2-7	TRBD2	.	TGTGCCAGCAGCCGGACTAGCGGGTTCACCTACGAGCAGTACTTC	CASSRTSGFTYEQYF
TRBV7-2	TRBJ1-6	TRBD1	.	TGTGCCAGCAGCTTAACCGGGACAGGGGAAGGTTCACCCCTCCACTTT	CASSLTGTGEGSPLHF
TRBV2	TRBJ1-2	.	few	TGTGCCAGCAGTTCAGGAGCTAACTATGGCTACACCTTC	CASSSGANYGYTF
TRBV5-1	TRBJ2-2	TRBD2	.	TGCGCCAGCAGCTTGGACGGAGCGGGAGTTACCGGGGAGCTGTTTTTT	CASSLDGAGVTGELFF
TRBV19	TRBJ1-5	.	.	TGTGCCAGCCACAGCGGGGGTGGGAGCAATCAGCCCCAGCATTTT	CASHSGGGSNQPQHF
TRBV25-1	TRBJ2-5	TRBD1	.	TGTGCCAGCAGTACCCACAGGGGGGAAGAGACCCAGTACTTC	CASSTHRGEETQYF
TRBV7-2	TRBJ2-1	.	.	TGTGCCAGCAGCTTACGGCTAGCGAGGGACAATGAGCAGTTCTTC	CASSLRLARDNEQFF
TRBV5-4	TRBJ2-2	.	.	TGTGCCAGCCAAAACACGGGCGGGAACACCGGGGAGCTGTTTTTT	CASQNTGGNTGELFF
TRBV27	TRBJ1-5	.	once	TGTGCCAGCAGTTTCCCGGTGCGGCAGCCCCAGCATTTT	CASSFPVRQPQHF
TRBV28	TRBJ2-7	TRBD2	.	TGTGCCAGCAGTCCCCAGGACGCGGGGGGGTACGAGCAGTACTTC	CASSPQDAGGYEQYF
TRBV21-1	TRBJ2-2	.	.	TGTGCCAGCAGCATTGGGGGTTACTCCTCTCTAACCGGGGAGCTGTTTTTT	CASSIGGYSSLTGELFF
TRBV7-6	TRBJ2-3	TRBD1	.	TGTGCCAGCAGCGCGGACAGGGGGGCAGATACGCAGTATTTT	CASSADRGADTQYF
TRBV5-1	TRBJ2-7	TRBD2	once	TGCGCCAGCAGCCCGACGGGAGCGGGGGGGGAGAAAGCGCAGTACTTC	CASSPTGAGGEKAQYF
TRBV7-9	TRBJ2-3	TRBD1	.	TGTGCCAGCACCCCCTCGACAGGGTCAGATACGCAGTATTTT	CASTPSTGSDTQYF
TRBV7-2	TRBJ1-2	.	.	TGTGCCAGCAGCTTAGCGTGGGCTCTTGCCTATGGCTACACCTTC	CASSLAWALAYGYTF
TRBV5-1	TRBJ2-5	.	.	TGCGCCAGCAGCTTGGAACGTACAGGCCCAGAGACCCAGTACTTC	CASSLERTGPETQYF
TRBV7-7	TRBJ2-4	TRBD2	.	TGTGCTAGCAGCTTAGCGACGAGGACTAGCCGGGCGGCCAAAAACATTCAGTACTTC	CASSLATRTSRAAKNIQYF
TRBV5-4	TRBJ2-7	.	.	TGTGCCAGCAGCAAACAGGGTACACCCTACGAGCAGTACTTC	CASSKQGTPYEQYF
TRBV5-1	TRBJ2-5	.	.	TGCGCCAGCAGCTTTAGAACACAAGAGACCCAGTACTTC	CASSFRTQETQYF
TRBV6-5	TRBJ1-3	.	.	TGTGCCAGCCGGACCTTGGCGGGAAACACCATATATTTT	CASRTLAGNTIYF
TRBV7-8	TRBJ2-1	TRBD1	.	TGTGCCAGCAGAGTTTTGACAGGGAAGGATGGCAATGAGCAGTTCTTC	CASRVLTGKDGNEQFF
TRBV18	TRBJ2-6	.	once	TGTGCCAGCTCAGAGCGACCCAACGCTGGGGCCAACGTCCTGACTTTC	CASSERPNAGANVLTF
TRBV30	TRBJ2-3	TRBD2	.	TGTGCCTGGAGTGCTGGTAGCGGGGTCACAGATACGCAGTATTTT	CAWSAGSGVTDTQYF
TRBV6-6	TRBJ2-7	TRBD1	.	TGTGCCAGCAGCTTAACCGGGACAGGGTCCTACGAGCAGTACTTC	CASSLTGTGSYEQYF
TRBV30	TRBJ2-5	.	.	TGTGCCTGGAGTATGTCGGGAGAGACCCAGTACTTC	CAWSMSGETQYF
TRBV10-2	TRBJ2-7	TRBD2	.	TGCGCCATCCGGCTAGCGGGAGGGTACGAGCAGTACTTC	CAIRLAGGYEQYF
TRBV5-4	TRBJ2-3	TRBD1	.	TGTGCCAGCAGCGGACAGGGGGGGTACACAGATACGCAGTATTTT	CASSGQGGYTDTQYF
TRBV28	TRBJ2-5	TRBD2	.	TGTGCCAGCAGTTTACCCATCCCGGGACTAGCTAAAGAGACCCAGTACTTC	CASSLPIPGLAKETQYF
TRBV28	TRBJ1-3	.	.	TGTGCCAGCAGTTCCCGCCCTGGAAACACCATATATTTT	CASSSRPGNTIYF